This T cell receptor (beta chain) comes out of a study of CD8 T cells in ankylosing spondylitis. Germline CDR1 SGHDN, CDR2 FVKESK. With 1 base removed from V and 3 bases from J, the gap between germline ends came to 18 bases. The CDR3 is 17 residues long. With molecular barcodes, quantitative 5'-RACE was used to make the TCR beta libraries. TCRdb called the 5' RACE reads again in MiXCR, with one record for every CDR3 protein. The data hold over 150,000 distinct CDR3 sequences, with 9.5% to 15% observed a single time. This TCR was recovered from a male donor with ankylosing spondylitis or in good health (not recorded which). The sample taken for sequencing was blood, either unsorted or a sorted T cell fraction (not recorded which). This chain joins TRBV14 and TRBJ2-5; TRBD2 is a possible D gene (6 bases). In DNA, the CDR3 is TGTGCCAGCAGCCAAGTCGGAGGGACTCTACATAAAGAGACCCAGTACTTC. Amino acid sequence: CASSQVGGTLHKETQYF.